Below are 9 T cell receptor beta chains sequenced from a single sample in a study of control samples from healthy donors and cancer patients. The method was immunoSEQ multiplex PCR; TCRdb's version includes in-frame clones alone and lacks a portion of them. Of over 25,000 clones listed, approximately 87% are singletons. Source material: PBMCs. These receptors came from a woman aged 35 to 49 with lung cancer.

The rearrangement links TRBV2 to TRBJ2-5; tentatively, D is TRBD2 (5 bases). CDR3 length: 15 amino acids. The germline V gene encodes CDR1 SNHLY and CDR2 FYNNEI. The V end lost 6 bases, the J end lost 2 bases, and 16 bases lay between the germline ends. CDR3 loop: CASRADSLLQETQYF. Written as DNA, the CDR3 is TGTGCCAGCAGAGCGGACTCTCTCCTTCAAGAGACCCAGTACTTC.

The genes are TRBV6-5 and TRBJ2-7; 11 bases fit TRBD1. The CDR3 extends over 14 amino acids. Germline trimming cut 7 bases from V and 4 bases from J; bases unmatched to any gene: 6. The germline CDR1 and CDR2 sequences are MNHEY and SVGAGI. CDR3 loop: CASTLGTGGYEQYF. The CDR3 DNA sequence: TGTGCCAGCACCCTCGGGACAGGGGGATACGAGCAGTACTTC.

This clone was detected a few times. The DNA for the CDR3 is TGTGCCAGCAGCTTCGGGGCAGAAGCTAACTATGGCTACACCTTC. This translates into CASSFGAEANYGYTF. The genes are TRBV9 and TRBJ1-2; D might be TRBD1 (5 bases). CDR3 length equals 15 residues. CDR1 is SGDLS and CDR2 is YYNGEE in the germline V gene. The ends were cut back, 4 bases at V and 0 bases at J, with 13 bases in the middle.

As regards this clone: The sample carries other DNA sequences with the same CDR3. The V and J genes are TRBV7-6 and TRBJ2-1; 7 bases line up with TRBD1. The trim removed 5 bases at V and 1 base at J, leaving 5 bases unmatched. There are 15 residues in the CDR3. CDR1 SGHVS and CDR2 FNYEAQ come from the germline V gene. The CDR3, as DNA: TGTGCCAGCAGCCCTAGACAGGGTTCCTACAATGAGCAGTTCTTC. This codes for CASSPRQGSYNEQFF. The entire variable domain, with the rest obtained from reference TRBV7-6 and TRBJ2-1, is as follows: GAGVSQSPRYKVTKRGQDVALRCDPISGHVSLYWYRQALGQGPEFLTYFNYEAQQDKSGLPNDRFSAERPEGSISTLTIQRTEQRDSAMYRCASSPRQGSYNEQFFGPGTRLTVL.

The V call is TRBV7-9, the J call TRBJ1-1; D gene ambiguous. Germline V gene data show CDR1 as SEHNR and CDR2 as FQNEAQ (reference sequence). The V gene lost 5 bases and the J gene lost 4 bases, with 14 bases spanning the gap. This CDR3 has 14 amino acids. For the CDR3, the DNA is TGTGCCAGCAGCAGCGGTAGATTCTCCACTGAAGCTTTCTTT. Translating it yields CASSSGRFSTEAFF.

This chain links TRBV20-1 with TRBJ2-1; no definite D call. CDR1 is DFQATT, CDR2 SNEGSKA, per germline (reference sequence). The CDR3 runs 15 residues. Trimming took off 3 bases at V and 2 bases at J, with 14 bases between the two ends. The CDR3 DNA reads as TGCAGTGCTAGTGGATCAACGGCGACCTACAATGAGCAGTTCTTC. Translated: CSASGSTATYNEQFF.

A note on this clone: Distinct nucleotide sequences in the sample also encode this CDR3. The V call is TRBV3-1 (or the pseudogene TRBV3-2), the J call TRBJ2-1, with 10 nucleotides matching TRBD2. The V and J ends lost 5 bases and 4 bases, in that order; junction bases with no gene match: 8. This CDR3 has 16 residues. In germline, CDR1 is LGHDT, CDR2 YNNKEL (reference sequence). Here the CDR3 reads CASSRSGGASYNEQFF. In nucleotides, the CDR3 is TGTGCCAGCAGCAGGAGCGGGGGGGCTTCTTACAATGAGCAGTTCTTC.

CDR3 in DNA: TGTGCCAGCGCCGAACGACAGACGAACACCGGGGAGCTGTTTTTT. Its protein is CASAERQTNTGELFF. V usage is TRBV6-5 and J usage is TRBJ2-2; tentative D call: TRBD1 (5 bases). The CDR3 loop spans 15 amino acids. Trimming took 8 bases from V and 0 from J, leaving 13 bases between them. Germline V gene data show CDR1 as MNHEY and CDR2 as SVGAGI.

This chain uses TRBV7-9 with TRBJ2-5; D unclear. From germline, CDR1 is SEHNR and CDR2 FQNEAQ (reference sequence). There are 13 residues in the CDR3. Trimming removed 5 bases from V and 5 bases from J, with 12 bases in between. CDR3 residues: CASSPPLGETQYF. CDR3 nucleotide sequence: TGTGCCAGCAGCCCTCCCTTGGGGGAGACCCAGTACTTC.